Included here is one TCR beta chain sequence, with context. Its antigen is not identified. This specimen comes from a study of CD8 T cells in ankylosing spondylitis. CDR3 length: 15 residues. Germline CDR1 is SGHTA and CDR2 is FQGNSA. J gave up 9 bases and V 4 bases, and 6 bases lay outside the gene matches. Study-level points and caveats: Reported data indicate significant enrichment of disease-linked clones within matched ankylosing spondylitis synovial fluid. Disease-linked clones bore a CD8+ phenotype, appearing relatively rarely in peripheral blood. There were earlier reports of some motif variants in reactive arthritis synovial fluid and blood. In ankylosing spondylitis blood, a motif of eight highly homologous TCR beta variants appeared characteristic.

TCRdb re-analysed the 5' RACE reads in MiXCR, keeping a single row per CDR3 protein. Here the sample spans roughly 30,000 distinct CDR3 sequences, 30% being singletons. Sequenced sample: synovial fluid, either unsorted or a sorted T cell fraction (not recorded which). The chain carries TRBV7-2 and TRBJ2-1; 13 bases align to TRBD2. This sequence originates from a male donor with ankylosing spondylitis. The CDR3 reads CASSWTSGRLGEQFF. The CDR3 nucleotides are TGTGCCAGCAGCTGGACTAGCGGGAGACTCGGTGAGCAGTTCTTC.